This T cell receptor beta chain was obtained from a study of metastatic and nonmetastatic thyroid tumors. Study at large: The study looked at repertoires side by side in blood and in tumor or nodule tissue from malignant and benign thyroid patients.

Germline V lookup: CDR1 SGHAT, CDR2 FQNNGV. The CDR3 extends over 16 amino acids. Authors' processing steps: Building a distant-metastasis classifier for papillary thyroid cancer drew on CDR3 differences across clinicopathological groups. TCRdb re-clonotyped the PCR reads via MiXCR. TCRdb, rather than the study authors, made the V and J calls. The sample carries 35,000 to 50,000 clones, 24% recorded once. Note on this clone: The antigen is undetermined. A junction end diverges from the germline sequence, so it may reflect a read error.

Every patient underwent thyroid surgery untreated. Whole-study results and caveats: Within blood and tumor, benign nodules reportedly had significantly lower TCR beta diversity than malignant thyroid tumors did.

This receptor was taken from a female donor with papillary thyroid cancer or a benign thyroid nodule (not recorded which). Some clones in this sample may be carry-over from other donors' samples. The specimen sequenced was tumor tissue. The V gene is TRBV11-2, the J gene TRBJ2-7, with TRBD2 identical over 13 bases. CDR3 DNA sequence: TGTGCCAGCAGCCGATGGACTAGCGGGAGCTCCTGCGAGCAGTACTTC. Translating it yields CASSRWTSGSSCEQYF.